These 26 T cell receptor beta chains came from one sample sequenced in a study of blood T cell repertoires in COVID-19. TCRdb's copy holds only in-frame clones and misses some; the assay was immunoSEQ multiplex PCR. The sample lists over 250,000 clones, around 90% occurring once. Sequencing input: PBMCs or T cells enriched from blood (not recorded which). Receptor source: a man in his sixties who had recovered from COVID-19.

This clone was recorded only once. The chain uses TRBV27 and TRBJ2-3; 8 nucleotides agree with TRBD1. The junction had 6 bases not matched to a gene; V was cut back by 4 bases and J by 0 bases. Germline V gene lookup returns CDR1 MNHEY and CDR2 SMNVEV (reference sequence). The length of the CDR3 is 16 residues. In DNA, the CDR3 is TGTGCCAGCAGTTCGAGGGGACAGGCAAGCACAGATACGCAGTATTTT. Residues: CASSSRGQASTDTQYF.

The chain has TRBV4-1 and TRBJ2-7; 8 bases match TRBD2. Germline trimming cut 5 bases from V and 7 bases from J; bases unmatched to any gene: 7. This CDR3 region has 13 residues. From germline, CDR1 is MGHRA and CDR2 YSYEKL. CDR3 region: CASSRPERGEQYF. CDR3 in DNA: TGCGCCAGCAGCAGACCTGAGCGGGGGGAGCAGTACTTC.

This chain joins TRBV6-6 and TRBJ1-3, with D maybe TRBD1 (5 bases). With 6 bases removed from V and 0 bases from J, the gap between germline ends came to 9 bases. Germline V gene data show CDR1 as MNHNY and CDR2 as SVGAGI (reference sequence). The CDR3 has 14 amino acids. The CDR3 DNA reads as TGTGCCAGCAGGGGGCCCAACTCTGGAAACACCATATATTTT. Translation: CASRGPNSGNTIYF.

The chain couples TRBV5-5 to TRBJ1-2; 7 bases fit TRBD1. Germline values: CDR1 SGHKS, CDR2 YYEKEE (reference sequence). The CDR3 extends over 15 amino acids. The J segment lost 3 bases and the V segment lost 0 bases, leaving 5 bases of the junction unmatched. The CDR3 loop is CASSLGQGQDYGYTF. Here the CDR3 DNA reads TGTGCCAGCAGCTTGGGACAGGGTCAGGACTATGGCTACACCTTC.

The gene calls are TRBV3-1 (or the pseudogene TRBV3-2) and TRBJ1-1; D unclear. Germline V lookup: CDR1 LGHDT, CDR2 YNNKEL (reference sequence). V dropped 1 base and J dropped 4 bases, with 7 bases sitting between them. This CDR3 is built from 13 residues. CDR3: CASSQGGLTEAFF. CDR3 bases: TGTGCCAGCAGCCAAGGCGGGCTCACTGAAGCTTTCTTT.

Only one count was recorded for this clone. The chain is built from TRBV3-1 (or the pseudogene TRBV3-2) and TRBJ1-2; D remains ambiguous. From germline, CDR1 is LGHDT and CDR2 YNNKEL (reference sequence). The CDR3 has 13 amino acids. Deletions cut 2 bases from V and 4 bases from J, with 8 bases between. The CDR3 DNA is TGTGCCAGCAGCCAACCTCGCGGCTATGGCTACACCTTC. The encoded protein is CASSQPRGYGYTF.

The chain is built from TRBV7-2 and TRBJ2-1; unclear D gene. V was shortened by 5 bases and J by 2 bases, with 13 bases between the two germline ends. Germline lookup yields CDR1 SGHTA and CDR2 FQGNSA. CDR3 length: 15 amino acids. The CDR3 DNA sequence: TGTGCCAGCAGCCTCCCGGTGCTAGCCTACAATGAGCAGTTCTTC. Its translation: CASSLPVLAYNEQFF.

The table lists this clone with a few counts. This chain links TRBV19 with TRBJ1-5, with D possibly being TRBD1 (6 bases). Trimming removed 4 bases from V and 2 bases from J, with 12 bases in between. Germline V CDR1 and CDR2: LNHDA, SQIVND (reference sequence). The CDR3 extends over 15 amino acids. The CDR3 DNA follows: TGTGCCAGTAGTACTCGGGGGGCCGGCAATCAGCCCCAGCATTTT. Amino acids: CASSTRGAGNQPQHF.

The V call is TRBV7-2, the J call TRBJ1-2; D gene unclear. Germline loops: CDR1 SGHTA, CDR2 FQGNSA. The CDR3 is 16 amino acids. V was cut by 1 base and J by 8 bases, with 20 bases left in between. CDR3 nucleotides: TGTGCCAGCAGCTTAGATAGCGGCGCTCAAAGGCGGGGCTACACCTTC. It is translated as CASSLDSGAQRRGYTF.

This sequence joins TRBV9 and TRBJ2-3, with TRBD2 matching over 7 bases. This CDR3 spans 16 amino acids. The junction had 6 bases not matched to a gene; V was cut back by 0 bases and J by 2 bases. Germline-derived CDR1 and CDR2 are SGDLS and YYNGEE. The CDR3: CASSVGMGRVTDTQYF. The DNA for the CDR3 is TGTGCCAGCAGCGTAGGAATGGGGAGGGTCACAGATACGCAGTATTTT.

The chain links TRBV7-9 to TRBJ2-3; D call uncertain. V lost 4 bases, J lost 2 bases, and 10 bases lay in between. The CDR3 is 14 amino acids. CDR1 and CDR2 from the germline V gene are SEHNR and FQNEAQ (reference sequence). CDR3 residues: CASSSYPNTDTQYF. The CDR3 bases are TGTGCCAGCAGCTCCTATCCAAACACAGATACGCAGTATTTT.

The rearrangement joins TRBV10-1 to TRBJ2-1; 12 bases match TRBD1. This CDR3 spans 15 amino acids. The V gene's germline CDR1 is WNHNN and CDR2 SYGVQD (reference sequence). After removal of 5 bases from V and 8 bases from J, the junction contained 7 bases not matched to a gene. The CDR3 is CASSSGTGGFDEQFF. CDR3 sequence (DNA): TGCGCCAGCAGTTCGGGGACAGGGGGCTTCGATGAGCAGTTCTTC.

The chain couples TRBV7-5 to TRBJ2-3; the D call of TRBD2 is as the table states it, not checked on the DNA. TRBV7-5 is designated a pseudogene. The CDR3 runs to 19 residues. The CDR3 spells CARSYLTRTSGNGTDTQYF. CDR3 DNA: TGTGCCAGAAGCTACCTAACCCGGACTAGCGGTAACGGCACAGATACGCAGTATTTT.

V and J are TRBV9 and TRBJ2-1; a possible D gene is TRBD2 (6 bases). The V gene's germline CDR1 is SGDLS and CDR2 YYNGEE. This CDR3 spans 15 amino acids. The germline V and J ends were trimmed by 3 bases and 4 bases, with 14 bases remaining between them. The CDR3 is CASSADGSSYNEQFF. The CDR3 region has the DNA TGTGCCAGCAGCGCGGACGGGAGTTCTTACAATGAGCAGTTCTTC.

The rearrangement links TRBV12-3 or TRBV12-4 to TRBJ1-6; D uncertain. Trimming took 6 bases from V and 14 from J, leaving 14 bases between them. There are 12 residues in the CDR3. In DNA form, the CDR3 reads TGTGCCAGCAGATATCCCGGGTCGGCCCTCCACTTT. This sequence encodes CASRYPGSALHF.

The chain recombines TRBV3-1 (or the pseudogene TRBV3-2) with TRBJ2-1; TRBD2 agrees at 15 bases. The CDR3 has 21 residues. Germline CDR1 and CDR2: LGHDT and YNNKEL (reference sequence). The V gene end was trimmed by 3 bases and the J gene end by 4 bases; junction bases not matched to a gene: 16. CDR3 DNA sequence: TGTGCCAGCAGCCATTATGATTCCTGGACTAGCGGGAGGGCCTTTTACAATGAGCAGTTCTTC. This translates into CASSHYDSWTSGRAFYNEQFF.

The J gene is TRBJ1-3, the V gene TRBV7-2; D gene ambiguous. Germline CDR1 reads SGHTA; CDR2 reads FQGNSA. V was pared by 1 base and J by 2 bases, with 12 bases between. The CDR3 covers 16 residues. The CDR3 is CASSLGVGETGNTIYF. The CDR3 DNA follows: TGTGCCAGCAGCTTAGGAGTAGGAGAAACTGGAAACACCATATATTTT.

The V gene is TRBV6-5, the J gene TRBJ2-7, with 8 bases lining up with TRBD1. V shed 4 bases and J 2 bases; nucleotides not matched to a gene: 4. CDR1 is MNHEY and CDR2 is SVGAGI in the germline V gene. The CDR3 runs 14 residues. The CDR3 protein is CASSSKTGAYEQYF. The DNA for the CDR3 is TGTGCCAGCAGTTCGAAGACAGGGGCCTACGAGCAGTACTTC.

This chain connects TRBV7-8 to TRBJ1-2, with a tentative D call TRBD1 (6 bases). Germline V gene lookup returns CDR1 SGHVS and CDR2 FQNEAQ. Trimming took 5 bases from V and 2 from J, leaving 24 bases between them. The CDR3 runs 18 residues. The CDR3 DNA is TGTGCCAGCAGCCTGATGGTACTTGTAGGCAGGGGAAACTATGGCTACACCTTC. It is translated as CASSLMVLVGRGNYGYTF.

This chain connects TRBV18 to TRBJ2-3, with 7 bases that match TRBD1. J lost 3 bases, V lost 6 bases, and 6 bases had no gene match. CDR3 length: 14 residues. Per the germline V gene, CDR1 is KGHSH and CDR2 is LQKENI. This CDR3 is CASSRQGRTDTQYF. As DNA, the CDR3 is TGTGCCAGCTCCCGACAGGGTAGGACAGATACGCAGTATTTT.

The chain carries TRBV18 and TRBJ2-5; 7 positions agree with TRBD2. Germline lookup yields CDR1 KGHSH and CDR2 LQKENI. The CDR3 extends over 19 amino acids. V was pared by 1 base and J by 5 bases, with 19 bases of the junction left unmatched. The CDR3 DNA sequence: TGTGCCAGCTCACCACTCGCCGGGACTACGGCCCCAGAGGGGGAGACCCAGTACTTC. Protein product: CASSPLAGTTAPEGETQYF.

For the CDR3, the DNA is TGTGCCAGCAGCCTGGCCCCCCTGACAGGTCCGGAAAATGAAAAACTGTTTTTT. It encodes CASSLAPLTGPENEKLFF. The V and J genes are TRBV4-2 and TRBJ1-4; D possibly corresponds to TRBD1 (6 bases). This CDR3 spans 18 amino acids. With 4 bases removed from V and 5 bases from J, the gap between germline ends came to 23 bases. Germline assignment: CDR1 LGHNA and CDR2 YNFKEQ.

The rearrangement uses TRBV9 and TRBJ2-1; TRBD2 is a possible D gene (6 bases). Trimming took off 0 bases at V and 0 bases at J, with 7 bases between the two ends. The CDR3 is made up of 15 amino acids. Germline CDR1 SGDLS, CDR2 YYNGEE. The CDR3 loop reads CASSVAEGSYNEQFF. The CDR3 nucleotides read TGTGCCAGCAGCGTAGCGGAGGGCTCCTACAATGAGCAGTTCTTC.

The chain links TRBV6-4 to TRBJ1-1; D gene ambiguous. This CDR3 contains 14 residues. With 2 bases removed from V and 1 base from J, the gap between germline ends came to 8 bases. Germline V gene data show CDR1 as MRHNA and CDR2 as SNTAGT. For the CDR3, the DNA is TGTGCCAGCAGTGACGGAGATCCGAACACTGAAGCTTTCTTT. Translation gives CASSDGDPNTEAFF.

The chain uses TRBV30 and TRBJ2-5; the D is unclear. Trimming shortened V by 3 bases and J by 4 bases, and 6 bases separated the two germline ends. This CDR3 is 11 amino acids long. Germline CDR1 reads GTSNPN; CDR2 reads SVGIG (reference sequence). The chain's CDR3 is CAWRAPETQYF. The CDR3 coding sequence is TGTGCCTGGAGAGCTCCAGAGACCCAGTACTTC.

J is TRBJ2-7 and V is TRBV11-3; maybe TRBD1 (6 bases). Germline CDR1 and CDR2: SGHNT and YENEEA. There are 15 residues in the CDR3. Trimming left V 5 bases short and J 1 base short, with 15 bases between. This CDR3 reads CASSESTGPSYEQYF. CDR3 DNA sequence: TGTGCCAGCAGCGAATCGACAGGCCCATCCTACGAGCAGTACTTC.